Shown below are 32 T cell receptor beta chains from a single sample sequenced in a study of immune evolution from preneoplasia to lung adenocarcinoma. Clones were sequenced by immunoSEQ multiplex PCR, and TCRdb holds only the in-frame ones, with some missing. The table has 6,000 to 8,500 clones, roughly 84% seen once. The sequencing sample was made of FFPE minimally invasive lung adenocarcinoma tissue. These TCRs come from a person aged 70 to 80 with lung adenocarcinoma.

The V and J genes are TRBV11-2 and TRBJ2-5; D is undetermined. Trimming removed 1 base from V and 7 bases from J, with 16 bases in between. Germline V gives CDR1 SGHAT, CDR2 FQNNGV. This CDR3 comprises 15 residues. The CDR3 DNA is TGTGCCAGCAGCTTAGCCGTGGGTGTTATTGCGACCCAGTACTTC. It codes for CASSLAVGVIATQYF.

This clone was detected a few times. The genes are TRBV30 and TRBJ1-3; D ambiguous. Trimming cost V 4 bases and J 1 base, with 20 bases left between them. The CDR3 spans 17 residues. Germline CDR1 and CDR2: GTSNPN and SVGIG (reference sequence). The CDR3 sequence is CAWMKGTTFMSGNTIYF. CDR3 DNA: TGTGCCTGGATGAAGGGCACAACCTTTATGTCTGGAAACACCATATATTTT.

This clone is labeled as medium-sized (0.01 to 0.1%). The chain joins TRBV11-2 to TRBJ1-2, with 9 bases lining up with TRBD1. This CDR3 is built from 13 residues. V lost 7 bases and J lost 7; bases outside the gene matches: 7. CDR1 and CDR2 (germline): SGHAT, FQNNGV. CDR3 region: CASTYRGLAGYTF. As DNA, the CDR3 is TGTGCCAGCACCTACAGGGGGCTCGCTGGCTACACCTTC. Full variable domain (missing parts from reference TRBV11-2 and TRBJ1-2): EAGVAQSPRYKIIEKRQSVAFWCNPISGHATLYWYQQILGQGPKLLIQFQNNGVVDDSQLPKDRFSAERLKGVDSTLKIQPAKLEDSAVYLCASTYRGLAGYTFGSGTRLTVV.

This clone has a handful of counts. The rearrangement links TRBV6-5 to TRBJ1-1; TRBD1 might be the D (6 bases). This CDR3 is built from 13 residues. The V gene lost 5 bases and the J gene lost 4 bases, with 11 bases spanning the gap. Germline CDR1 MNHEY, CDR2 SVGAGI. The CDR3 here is CASSTGSITEAFF. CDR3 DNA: TGTGCCAGCAGTACAGGGTCCATCACTGAAGCTTTCTTT.

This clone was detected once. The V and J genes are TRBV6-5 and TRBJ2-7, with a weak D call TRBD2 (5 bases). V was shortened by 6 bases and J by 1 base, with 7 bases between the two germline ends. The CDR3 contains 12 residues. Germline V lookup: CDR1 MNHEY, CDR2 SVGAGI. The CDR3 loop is CASSGLSYEQYF. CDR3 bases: TGTGCCAGCAGCGGACTTTCCTACGAGCAGTACTTC.

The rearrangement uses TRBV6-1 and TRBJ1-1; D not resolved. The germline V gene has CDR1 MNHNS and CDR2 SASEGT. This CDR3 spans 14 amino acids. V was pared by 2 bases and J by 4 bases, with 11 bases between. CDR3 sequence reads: CASSERLSGTEAFF. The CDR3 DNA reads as TGTGCCAGCAGTGAAAGGCTGTCGGGCACTGAAGCTTTCTTT.

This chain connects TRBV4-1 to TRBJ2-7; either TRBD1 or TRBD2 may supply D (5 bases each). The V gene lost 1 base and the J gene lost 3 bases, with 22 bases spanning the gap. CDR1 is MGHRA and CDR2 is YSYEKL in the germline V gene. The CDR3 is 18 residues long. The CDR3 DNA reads TGCGCCAGCAGCCAAGTAGTAGCCGACAGTGGGGGATTCTACGAGCAGTACTTC. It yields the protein CASSQVVADSGGFYEQYF.

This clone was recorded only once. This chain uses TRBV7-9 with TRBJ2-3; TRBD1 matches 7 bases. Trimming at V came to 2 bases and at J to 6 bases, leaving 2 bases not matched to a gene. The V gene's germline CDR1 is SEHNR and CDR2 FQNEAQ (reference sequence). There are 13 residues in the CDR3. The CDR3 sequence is CASSLPTGDTQYF. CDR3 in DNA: TGTGCCAGCAGCTTACCGACAGGGGATACGCAGTATTTT.

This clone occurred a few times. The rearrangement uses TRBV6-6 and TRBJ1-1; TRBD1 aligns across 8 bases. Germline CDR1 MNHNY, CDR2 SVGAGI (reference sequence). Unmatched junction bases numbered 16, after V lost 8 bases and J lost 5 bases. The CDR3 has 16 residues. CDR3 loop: CASLTPGTGQLTEAFF. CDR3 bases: TGTGCCAGCCTAACCCCCGGGACAGGCCAACTTACTGAAGCTTTCTTT.

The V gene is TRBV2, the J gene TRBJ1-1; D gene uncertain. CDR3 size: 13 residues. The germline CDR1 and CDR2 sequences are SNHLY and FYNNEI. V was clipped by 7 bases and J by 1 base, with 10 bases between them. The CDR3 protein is CASTPPGNTEAFF. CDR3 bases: TGTGCCAGCACTCCACCAGGGAACACTGAAGCTTTCTTT.

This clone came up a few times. The CDR3 DNA sequence: TGTGCCAGCAGCCCGCGGAAGGGAAATCAGCCCCAGCATTTT. Translation gives CASSPRKGNQPQHF. The chain links TRBV7-2 to TRBJ1-5; D unclear. This CDR3 has 14 amino acids. CDR1 is SGHTA, CDR2 FQGNSA, per germline. Trimming took 5 bases from V and 4 from J, leaving 12 bases between them.

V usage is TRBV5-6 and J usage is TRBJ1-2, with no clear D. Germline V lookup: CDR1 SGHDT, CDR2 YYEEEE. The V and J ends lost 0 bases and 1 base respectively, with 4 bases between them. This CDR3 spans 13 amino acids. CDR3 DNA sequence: TGTGCCAGCAGCTTGGGGGGTAACTATGGCTACACCTTC. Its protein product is CASSLGGNYGYTF. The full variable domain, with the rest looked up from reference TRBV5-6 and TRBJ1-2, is DAGVTQSPTHLIKTRGQQVTLRCSPKSGHDTVSWYQQALGQGPQFIFQYYEEEERQRGNFPDRFSGHQFPNYSSELNVNALLLGDSALYLCASSLGGNYGYTFGSGTRLTVV.

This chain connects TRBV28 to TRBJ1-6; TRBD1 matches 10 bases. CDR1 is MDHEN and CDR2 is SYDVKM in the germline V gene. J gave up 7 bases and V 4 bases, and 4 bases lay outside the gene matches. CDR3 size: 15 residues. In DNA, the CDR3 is TGTGCCAGCAGTTCAGACAGGGGGCGAAATTCACCCCTCCACTTT. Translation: CASSSDRGRNSPLHF. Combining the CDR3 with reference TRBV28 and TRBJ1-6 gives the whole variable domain DVKVTQSSRYLVKRTGEKVFLECVQDMDHENMFWYRQDPGLGLRLIYFSYDVKMKEKGDIPEGYSVSREKKERFSLILESASTNQTSMYLCASSSDRGRNSPLHFGNGTRLTVT.

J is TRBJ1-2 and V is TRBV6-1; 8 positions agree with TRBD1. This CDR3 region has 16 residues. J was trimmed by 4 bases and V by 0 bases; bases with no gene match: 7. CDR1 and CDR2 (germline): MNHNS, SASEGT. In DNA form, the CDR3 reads TGTGCCAGCAGTGAAGCGCTTCAGGGGGCAGGCTATGGCTACACCTTC. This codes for CASSEALQGAGYGYTF.

The CDR3 loop is CASSVEVFNTGELFF. The CDR3, as DNA: TGTGCCAGCAGCGTAGAGGTATTCAACACCGGGGAGCTGTTTTTT. The chain employs TRBV9 and TRBJ2-2; D uncertain. The CDR3 extends over 15 amino acids. From germline, CDR1 is SGDLS and CDR2 YYNGEE. The V gene lost 0 bases and the J gene lost 2 bases, with 8 bases spanning the gap.

The CDR3 region has the DNA TGCGCCAGCAGCTTAAACACAGCTCTATGCGAGCAGTACTTC. It translates to CASSLNTALCEQYF. The rearrangement joins TRBV5-1 to TRBJ2-7, with D unclear. The CDR3 is 14 amino acids. The V and J ends lost 2 bases and 6 bases respectively, with 15 bases between them. Germline assignment: CDR1 SGHRS and CDR2 YFSETQ.

CDR3 bases: TGTGCCAGCTCACGTGCGGGGTTGGGCTATGGCTACACCTTC. It encodes CASSRAGLGYGYTF. The gene calls are TRBV18 and TRBJ1-2; D is uncertain. The CDR3 contains 14 residues. Per germline, CDR1 KGHSH and CDR2 LQKENI. Trimming shortened V by 4 bases and J by 4 bases, and 13 bases separated the two germline ends.

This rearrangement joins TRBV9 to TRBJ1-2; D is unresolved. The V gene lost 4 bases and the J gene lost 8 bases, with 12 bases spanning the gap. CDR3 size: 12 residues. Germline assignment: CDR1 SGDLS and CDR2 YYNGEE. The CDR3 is CASSIGYSGYTF. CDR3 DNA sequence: TGTGCCAGCAGCATCGGTTACTCGGGCTACACCTTC.

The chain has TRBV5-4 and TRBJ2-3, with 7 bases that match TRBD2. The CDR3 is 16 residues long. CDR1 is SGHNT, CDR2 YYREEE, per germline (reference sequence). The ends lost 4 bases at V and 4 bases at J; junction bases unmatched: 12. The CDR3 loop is CASSPRSGGGADTQYF. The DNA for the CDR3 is TGTGCCAGCAGCCCACGATCGGGGGGAGGGGCAGATACGCAGTATTTT.

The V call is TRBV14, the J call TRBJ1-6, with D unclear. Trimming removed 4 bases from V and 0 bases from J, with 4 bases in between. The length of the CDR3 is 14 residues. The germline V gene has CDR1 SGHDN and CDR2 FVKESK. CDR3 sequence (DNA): TGTGCCAGCAGCCGAAGCTCCTATAATTCACCCCTCCACTTT. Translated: CASSRSSYNSPLHF.

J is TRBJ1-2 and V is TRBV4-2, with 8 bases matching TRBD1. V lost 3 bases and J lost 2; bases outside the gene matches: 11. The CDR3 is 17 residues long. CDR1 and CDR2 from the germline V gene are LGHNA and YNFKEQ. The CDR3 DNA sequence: TGTGCCAGCAGCCATCCGCCCGAGACAGGGGCAAACTATGGCTACACCTTC. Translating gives CASSHPPETGANYGYTF.

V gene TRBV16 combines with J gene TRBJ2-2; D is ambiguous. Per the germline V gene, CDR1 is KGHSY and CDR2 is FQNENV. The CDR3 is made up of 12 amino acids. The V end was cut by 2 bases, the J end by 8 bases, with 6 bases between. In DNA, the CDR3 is TGTGCCAGCAGCCAACTACAGGGGGAGCTGTTTTTT. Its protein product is CASSQLQGELFF.

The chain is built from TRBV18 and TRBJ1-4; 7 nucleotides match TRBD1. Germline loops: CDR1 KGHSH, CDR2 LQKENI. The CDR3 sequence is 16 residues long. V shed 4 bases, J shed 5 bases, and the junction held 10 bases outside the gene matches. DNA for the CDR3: TGTGCCAGCTCACTCGGACAGGCGCGCAGGAATGAAAAACTGTTTTTT. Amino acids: CASSLGQARRNEKLFF.

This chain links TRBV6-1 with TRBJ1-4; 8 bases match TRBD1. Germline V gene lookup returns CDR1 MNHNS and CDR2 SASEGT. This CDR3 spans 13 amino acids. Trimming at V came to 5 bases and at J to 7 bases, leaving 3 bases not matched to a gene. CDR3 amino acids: CASSIGQGEKLFF. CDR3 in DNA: TGTGCCAGCAGTATTGGACAGGGTGAAAAACTGTTTTTT.

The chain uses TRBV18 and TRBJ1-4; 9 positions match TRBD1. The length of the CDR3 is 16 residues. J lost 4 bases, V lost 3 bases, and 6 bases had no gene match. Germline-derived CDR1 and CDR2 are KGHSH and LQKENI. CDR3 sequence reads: CASSPRPGQGNEKLFF. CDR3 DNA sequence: TGTGCCAGCTCACCGAGGCCGGGACAGGGTAATGAAAAACTGTTTTTT. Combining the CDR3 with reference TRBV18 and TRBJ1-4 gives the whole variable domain NAGVMQNPRHLVRRRGQEARLRCSPMKGHSHVYWYRQLPEEGLKFMVYLQKENIIDESGMPKERFSAEFPKEGPSILRIQQVVRGDSAAYFCASSPRPGQGNEKLFFGSGTQLSVL.

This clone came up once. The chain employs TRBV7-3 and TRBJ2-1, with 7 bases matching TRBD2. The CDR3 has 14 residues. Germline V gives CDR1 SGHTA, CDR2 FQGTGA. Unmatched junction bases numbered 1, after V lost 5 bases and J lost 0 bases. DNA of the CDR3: TGTGCCAGCAGCGAGCGGGGCTCCTACAATGAGCAGTTCTTC. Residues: CASSERGSYNEQFF.

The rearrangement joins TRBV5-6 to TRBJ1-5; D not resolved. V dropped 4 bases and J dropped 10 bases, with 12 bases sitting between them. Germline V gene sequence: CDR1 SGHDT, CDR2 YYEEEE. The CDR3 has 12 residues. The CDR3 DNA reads TGTGCCAGCAGCGTAGGATTAAGTCCCCAGCATTTT. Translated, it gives CASSVGLSPQHF. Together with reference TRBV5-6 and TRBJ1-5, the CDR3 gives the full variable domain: DAGVTQSPTHLIKTRGQQVTLRCSPKSGHDTVSWYQQALGQGPQFIFQYYEEEERQRGNFPDRFSGHQFPNYSSELNVNALLLGDSALYLCASSVGLSPQHFGDGTRLSIL.

The CDR3 reads CASRGGRVNDQPQHF. CDR3 DNA: TGTGCCAGCAGAGGAGGAAGGGTAAACGATCAGCCCCAGCATTTT. The chain combines TRBV6-1 with TRBJ1-5; unclear D gene. The V gene's germline CDR1 is MNHNS and CDR2 SASEGT. The CDR3 is made up of 15 amino acids. Trimming removed 6 bases at V and 5 bases at J, with 17 bases between.

The CDR3 loop is CASSYSASGMVGELFF. For the CDR3, the DNA is TGTGCCAGCAGTTACTCCGCTAGCGGGATGGTCGGGGAGCTGTTTTTT. The rearrangement links TRBV6-6 to TRBJ2-2, with TRBD2 matching 9 bases. The CDR3 is made up of 16 amino acids. Germline V gene lookup returns CDR1 MNHNY and CDR2 SVGAGI (reference sequence). Unmatched junction bases numbered 6, after V lost 0 bases and J lost 7 bases.

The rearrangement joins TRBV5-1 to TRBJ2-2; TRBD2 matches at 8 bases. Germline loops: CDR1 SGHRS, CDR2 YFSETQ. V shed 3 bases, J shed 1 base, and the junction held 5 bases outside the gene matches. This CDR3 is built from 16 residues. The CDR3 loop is CASSSPGGVNTGELFF. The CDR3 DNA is TGCGCCAGCAGCTCCCCGGGAGGGGTGAACACCGGGGAGCTGTTTTTT.

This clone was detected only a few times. The chain's CDR3 is CASSQVAGQRYGYTF. The CDR3 coding sequence is TGTGCCAGCAGCCAAGTTGCGGGACAACGGTATGGCTACACCTTC. This rearrangement joins TRBV14 to TRBJ1-2; TRBD1 is a possible D gene (6 bases). CDR1 is SGHDN and CDR2 is FVKESK in the germline V gene. CDR3 length: 15 amino acids. Trimming removed 1 base from V and 5 bases from J, with 14 bases in between.

CDR3 DNA sequence: TGTGCCAGCAGCTTTAGCACAGTCTCCTACAATGAGCAGTTCTTC. Its translation: CASSFSTVSYNEQFF. V and J are TRBV7-8 and TRBJ2-1; unclear D gene. This CDR3 has 15 amino acids. V gave up 3 bases and J gave up 0 bases, with 9 bases separating them. Germline CDR1 and CDR2: SGHVS and FQNEAQ.